This is a list of T cell receptor beta chains from one sample in a study of T cells in Graves' hyperthyroidism and ophthalmopathy. Each CDR3 protein is one row after TCRdb ran MiXCR on the multiplex PCR reads. The sample carries more than 550,000 distinct CDR3 sequences, roughly a sixth recorded once. The material sequenced was blood. The source is a woman in her forties or fifties with Graves' hyperthyroidism that later progressed to Graves' ophthalmopathy. Both conserved end residues are part of each CDR3. The D gene is left open where the match is weak. Clone size is stated in some rows and not others, as once, few, many or a class when expanded.

V: TRBV5-1
length: 18
J: TRBJ1-2
size: many
D: TRBD1
CDR3: CASSLNGPSGQGISGYTF
DNA: TGCGCCAGCAGCCTCAACGGCCCCTCGGGACAGGGGATTTCTGGCTACACCTTC

V: TRBV20-1
length: 14
J: TRBJ1-2
size: many
D: NA
CDR3: CSAIGATGPGGYTF
DNA: TGCAGTGCGATTGGGGCCACTGGACCGGGAGGCTACACCTTC

V: TRBV7-3
length: 15
J: TRBJ2-7
size: few
D: TRBD2
CDR3: CASSPGLAGPYEQYF
DNA: TGTGCCAGCAGCCCTGGACTAGCGGGACCCTACGAGCAGTACTTC

V: TRBV7-2
length: 15
J: TRBJ2-7
size: NA
D: NA
CDR3: CASSPLSRTTYEQYF
DNA: TGTGCCAGCAGCCCGCTATCCCGTACGACCTACGAGCAGTACTTC

V: TRBV7-6
length: 15
J: TRBJ1-1
size: NA
D: NA
CDR3: CASSFESRGYSEAFF
DNA: TGTGCCAGCAGCTTCGAAAGCCGGGGGTATTCTGAAGCTTTCTTT

V: TRBV2
length: 15
J: TRBJ2-1
size: many
D: TRBD2
CDR3: CASSDVAGGGNEQFF
DNA: TGTGCCAGCAGTGATGTAGCGGGGGGGGGGAATGAGCAGTTCTTC

V: TRBV6-2/TRBV6-3
length: 18
J: TRBJ1-1
size: NA
D: TRBD1
CDR3: CASRRTTGPSSLNTEAFF
DNA: TGTGCCAGCAGACGAACGACAGGGCCTAGTAGTTTGAACACTGAAGCTTTCTTT

V: TRBV12-3/TRBV12-4
length: 14
J: TRBJ1-2
size: few
D: TRBD1
CDR3: CASTPGGFGYGYTF
DNA: TGTGCCAGCACCCCAGGGGGTTTCGGCTATGGCTACACCTTC

V: TRBV9
length: 16
J: TRBJ2-6
size: NA
D: NA
CDR3: CASSVGWGSGANVLTF
DNA: TGTGCCAGCAGCGTAGGATGGGGCTCTGGGGCCAACGTCCTGACTTTC

V: TRBV11-2
length: 13
J: TRBJ1-2
size: many
D: NA
CDR3: CASSLVSGHGYTF
DNA: TGTGCCAGCAGCTTAGTGTCCGGTCATGGCTACACCTTC